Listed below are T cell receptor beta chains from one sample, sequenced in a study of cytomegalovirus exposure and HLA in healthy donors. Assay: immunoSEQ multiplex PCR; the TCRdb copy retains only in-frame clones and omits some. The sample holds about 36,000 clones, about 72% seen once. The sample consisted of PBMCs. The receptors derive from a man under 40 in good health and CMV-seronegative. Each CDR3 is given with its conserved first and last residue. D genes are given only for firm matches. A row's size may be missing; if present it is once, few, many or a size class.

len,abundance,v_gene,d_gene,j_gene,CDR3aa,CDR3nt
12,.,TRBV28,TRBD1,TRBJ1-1,CASSPLAGGAFF,TGTGCCAGCAGCCCCCTGGCAGGGGGAGCTTTCTTT
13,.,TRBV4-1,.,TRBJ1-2,CASSQVAGEGYTF,TGCGCCAGCAGCCAAGTGGCAGGGGAGGGCTACACCTTC
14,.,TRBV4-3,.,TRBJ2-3,CASSQGGSTDTQYF,TGCGCCAGCAGCCAAGGTGGCAGCACAGATACGCAGTATTTT
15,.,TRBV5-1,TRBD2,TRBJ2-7,CASSFGTSSIYEQYF,TGCGCCAGCAGCTTCGGGACTAGCTCGATCTACGAGCAGTACTTC
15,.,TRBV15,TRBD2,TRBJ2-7,CATSTGLDLSYEQYF,TGTGCCACCAGCACAGGACTAGACCTATCCTACGAGCAGTACTTC
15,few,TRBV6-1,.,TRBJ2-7,CASSEIRTNPYEQYF,TGTGCCAGCAGTGAAATCCGAACTAACCCCTACGAGCAGTACTTC
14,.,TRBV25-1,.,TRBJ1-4,CASSDGIANEKLFF,TGTGCCAGCAGTGATGGCATAGCAAATGAAAAACTGTTTTTT
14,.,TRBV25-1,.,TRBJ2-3,CASSRDVGGAVQYF,TGTGCCAGCAGCCGGGACGTAGGGGGGGCGGTGCAGTATTTT
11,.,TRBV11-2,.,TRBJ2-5,CASSLQETQYF,TGTGCCAGCAGCCTTCAAGAGACCCAGTACTTC
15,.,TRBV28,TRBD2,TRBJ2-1,CASSGPGLAVQEQFF,TGTGCCAGCAGTGGACCGGGACTAGCTGTTCAAGAGCAGTTCTTC
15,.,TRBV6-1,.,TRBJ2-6,CASSEAGSGANVLTF,TGTGCCAGCAGTGAGGCTGGCTCTGGGGCCAACGTCCTGACTTTC
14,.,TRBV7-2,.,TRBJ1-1,CASSRRALNTEAFF,TGTGCCAGCAGCCGCAGGGCCCTGAACACTGAAGCTTTCTTT
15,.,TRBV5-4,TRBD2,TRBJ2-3,CASSDEREGGDTQYF,TGTGCCAGCAGCGACGAGAGGGAGGGAGGAGATACGCAGTATTTT
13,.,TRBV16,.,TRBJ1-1,CASSLIAGFGAFF,TGTGCCAGCAGCCTAATTGCGGGATTTGGGGCTTTCTTT
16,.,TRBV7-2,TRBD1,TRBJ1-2,CASSLGGTGAVYGYTF,TGTGCCAGCAGCTTAGGGGGAACAGGGGCGGTCTATGGCTACACCTTC
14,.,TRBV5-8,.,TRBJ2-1,CASSLETASNEQFF,TGTGCCAGCAGCTTGGAGACAGCATCCAATGAGCAGTTCTTC
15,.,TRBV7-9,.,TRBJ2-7,CASSLEVGLLYEQYF,TGTGCCAGCAGCTTAGAGGTGGGGCTTCTCTACGAGCAGTACTTC
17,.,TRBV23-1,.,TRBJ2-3,CASSHPCWGWAADTQYF,TGCGCCAGCAGTCACCCATGCTGGGGCTGGGCCGCAGATACGCAGTATTTT
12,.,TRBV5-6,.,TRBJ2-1,CASSLVPRGLFF,TGTGCCAGCAGCTTGGTTCCCAGAGGGCTTTTCTTC
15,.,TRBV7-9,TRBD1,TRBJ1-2,CASSPRTGVNYGYTF,TGTGCCAGCAGCCCTAGGACAGGGGTTAACTATGGCTACACCTTC
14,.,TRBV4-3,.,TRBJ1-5,CASSQGGGKQPQHF,TGCGCCAGCAGCCAAGGGGGGGGTAAACAGCCCCAGCATTTT
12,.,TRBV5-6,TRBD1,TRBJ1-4,CASSLVGQPLFF,TGTGCCAGCAGCTTGGTGGGACAGCCCTTGTTTTTT
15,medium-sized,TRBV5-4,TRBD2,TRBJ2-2,CASSLGTSFSGELFF,TGTGCCAGCAGCCTAGGGACTAGCTTCTCCGGGGAGCTGTTTTTT
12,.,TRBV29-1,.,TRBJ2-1,CSVEPADNEQFF,TGCAGCGTTGAGCCAGCGGACAATGAGCAGTTCTTC
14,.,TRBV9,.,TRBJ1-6,CASSVDRANSPLHF,TGTGCCAGCAGCGTAGACAGGGCCAATTCACCCCTCCACTTT
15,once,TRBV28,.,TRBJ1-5,CASTVGGNRGQPQHF,TGTGCCAGCACCGTCGGGGGGAACAGAGGACAGCCCCAGCATTTT